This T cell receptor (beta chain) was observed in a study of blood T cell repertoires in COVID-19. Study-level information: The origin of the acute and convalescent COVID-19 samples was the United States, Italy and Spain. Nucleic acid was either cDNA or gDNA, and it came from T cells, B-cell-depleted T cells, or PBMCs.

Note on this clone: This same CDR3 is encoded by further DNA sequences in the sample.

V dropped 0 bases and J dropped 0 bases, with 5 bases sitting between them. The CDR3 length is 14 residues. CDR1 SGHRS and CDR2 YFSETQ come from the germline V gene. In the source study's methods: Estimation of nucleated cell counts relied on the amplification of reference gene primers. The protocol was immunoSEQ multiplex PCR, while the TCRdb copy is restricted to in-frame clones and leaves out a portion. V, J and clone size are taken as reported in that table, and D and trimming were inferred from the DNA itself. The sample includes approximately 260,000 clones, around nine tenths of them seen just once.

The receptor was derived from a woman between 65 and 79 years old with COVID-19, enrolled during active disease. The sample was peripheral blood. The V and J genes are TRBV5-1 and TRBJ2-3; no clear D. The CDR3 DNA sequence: TGCGCCAGCAGCTTGGGGCAGAGCACAGATACGCAGTATTTT. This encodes CASSLGQSTDTQYF.